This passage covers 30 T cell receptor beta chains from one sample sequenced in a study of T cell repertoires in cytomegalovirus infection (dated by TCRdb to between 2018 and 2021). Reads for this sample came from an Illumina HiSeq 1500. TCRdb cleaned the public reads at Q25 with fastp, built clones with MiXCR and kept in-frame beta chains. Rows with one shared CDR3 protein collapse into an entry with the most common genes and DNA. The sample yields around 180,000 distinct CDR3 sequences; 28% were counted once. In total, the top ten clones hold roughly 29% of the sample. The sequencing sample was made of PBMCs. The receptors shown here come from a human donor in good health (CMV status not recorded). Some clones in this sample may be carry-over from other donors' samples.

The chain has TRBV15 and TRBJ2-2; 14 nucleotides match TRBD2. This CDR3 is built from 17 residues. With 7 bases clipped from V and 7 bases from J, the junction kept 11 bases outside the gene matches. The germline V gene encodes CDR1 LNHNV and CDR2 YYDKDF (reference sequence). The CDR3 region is CATISTTSGGAVGELFF. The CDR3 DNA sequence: TGTGCCACCATCTCGACGACTAGCGGGGGGGCGGTCGGGGAGCTGTTTTTT.

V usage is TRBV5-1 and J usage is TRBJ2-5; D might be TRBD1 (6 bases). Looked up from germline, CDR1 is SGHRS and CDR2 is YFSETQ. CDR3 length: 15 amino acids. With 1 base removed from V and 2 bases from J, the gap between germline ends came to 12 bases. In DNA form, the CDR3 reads TGCGCCAGCAGCTTGAATTCAGGGGATCAAGAGACCCAGTACTTC. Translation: CASSLNSGDQETQYF.

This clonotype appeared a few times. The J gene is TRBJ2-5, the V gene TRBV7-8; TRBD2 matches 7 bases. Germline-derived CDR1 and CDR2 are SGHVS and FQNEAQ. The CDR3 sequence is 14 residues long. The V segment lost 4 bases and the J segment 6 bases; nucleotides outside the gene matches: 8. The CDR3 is CASSYPTSMKTQYF. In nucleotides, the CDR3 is TGTGCCAGCAGCTACCCGACTAGCATGAAGACCCAGTACTTC.

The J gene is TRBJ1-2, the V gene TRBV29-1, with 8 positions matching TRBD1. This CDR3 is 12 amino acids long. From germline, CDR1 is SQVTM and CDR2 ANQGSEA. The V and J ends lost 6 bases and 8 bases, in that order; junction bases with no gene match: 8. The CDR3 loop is CSVLGQAQGYTF. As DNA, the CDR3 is TGCAGCGTCCTGGGACAGGCCCAAGGCTACACCTTC.

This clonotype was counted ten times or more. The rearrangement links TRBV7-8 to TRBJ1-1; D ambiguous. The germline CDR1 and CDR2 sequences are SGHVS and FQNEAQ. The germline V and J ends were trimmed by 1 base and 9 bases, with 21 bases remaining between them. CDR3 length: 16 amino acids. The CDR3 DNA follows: TGTGCCAGCAGCTTAGATCAGGAGCGGACCCTTTGGAAAGCTTTCTTT. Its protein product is CASSLDQERTLWKAFF.

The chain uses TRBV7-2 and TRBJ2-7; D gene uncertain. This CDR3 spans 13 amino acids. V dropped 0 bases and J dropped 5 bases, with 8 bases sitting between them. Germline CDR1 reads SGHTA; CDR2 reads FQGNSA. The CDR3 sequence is CASSLAGSDEQYF. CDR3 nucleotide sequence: TGTGCCAGCAGCTTAGCAGGGTCGGACGAGCAGTACTTC.

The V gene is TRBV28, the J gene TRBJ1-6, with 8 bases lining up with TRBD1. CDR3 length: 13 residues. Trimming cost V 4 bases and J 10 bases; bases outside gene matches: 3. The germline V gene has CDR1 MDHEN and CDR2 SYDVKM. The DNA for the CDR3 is TGTGCCAGCAGTTCAGGGGGCGAGTCACCCCTCCACTTT. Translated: CASSSGGESPLHF.

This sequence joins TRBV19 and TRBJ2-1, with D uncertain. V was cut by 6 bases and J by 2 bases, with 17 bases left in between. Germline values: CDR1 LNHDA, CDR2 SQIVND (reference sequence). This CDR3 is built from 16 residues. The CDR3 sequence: CASSLRGPETYNEQFF. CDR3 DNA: TGTGCCAGTAGCCTACGTGGTCCGGAGACCTACAATGAGCAGTTCTTC.

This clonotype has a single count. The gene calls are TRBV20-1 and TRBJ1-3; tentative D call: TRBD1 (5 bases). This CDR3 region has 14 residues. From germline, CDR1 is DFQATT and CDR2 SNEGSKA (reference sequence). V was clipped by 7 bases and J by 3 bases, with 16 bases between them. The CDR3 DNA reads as TGCAGTGTTCAAACGGGGGGACGTGGAAACACCATATATTTT. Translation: CSVQTGGRGNTIYF.

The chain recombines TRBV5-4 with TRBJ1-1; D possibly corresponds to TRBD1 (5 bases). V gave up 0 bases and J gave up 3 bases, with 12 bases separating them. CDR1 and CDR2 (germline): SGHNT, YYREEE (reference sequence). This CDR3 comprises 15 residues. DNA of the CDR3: TGTGCCAGCAGCTTGGCGGGCAGGGTGGACACTGAAGCTTTCTTT. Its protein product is CASSLAGRVDTEAFF.

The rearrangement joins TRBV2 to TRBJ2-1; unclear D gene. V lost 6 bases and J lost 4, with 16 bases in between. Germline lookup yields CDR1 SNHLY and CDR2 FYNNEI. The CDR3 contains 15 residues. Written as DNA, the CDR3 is TGTGCCAGCAGCGAAACTCGTACGCTATACAATGAGCAGTTCTTC. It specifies CASSETRTLYNEQFF.

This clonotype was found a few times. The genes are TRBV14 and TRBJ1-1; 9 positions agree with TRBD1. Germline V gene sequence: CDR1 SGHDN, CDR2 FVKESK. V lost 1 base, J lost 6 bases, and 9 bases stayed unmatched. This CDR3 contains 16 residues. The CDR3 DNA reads TGTGCCAGCAGCCAAGGTTGGGACAGGGTTGCCGCTGAAGCTTTCTTT. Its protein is CASSQGWDRVAAEAFF.

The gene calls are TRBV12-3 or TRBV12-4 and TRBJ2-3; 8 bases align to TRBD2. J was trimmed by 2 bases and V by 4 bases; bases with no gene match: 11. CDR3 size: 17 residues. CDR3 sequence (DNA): TGTGCCAGCAGTTGGCTTATAGCGGGGAACCCCACAGATACGCAGTATTTT. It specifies CASSWLIAGNPTDTQYF.

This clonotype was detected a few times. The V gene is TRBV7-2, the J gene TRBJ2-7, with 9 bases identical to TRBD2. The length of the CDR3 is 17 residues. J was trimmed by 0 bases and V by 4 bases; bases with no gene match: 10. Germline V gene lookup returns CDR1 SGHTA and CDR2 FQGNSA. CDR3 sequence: CASSSTHIAGASYEQYF. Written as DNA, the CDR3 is TGTGCCAGCAGCTCGACGCATATAGCGGGGGCCTCCTACGAGCAGTACTTC.

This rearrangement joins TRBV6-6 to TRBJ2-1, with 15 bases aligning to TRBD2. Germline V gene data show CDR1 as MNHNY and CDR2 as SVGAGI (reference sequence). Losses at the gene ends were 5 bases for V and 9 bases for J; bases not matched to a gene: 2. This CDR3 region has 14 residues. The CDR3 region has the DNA TGTGCCAGCAGTGGACTAGCGGGGGGGAGTGAGCAGTTCTTC. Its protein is CASSGLAGGSEQFF.

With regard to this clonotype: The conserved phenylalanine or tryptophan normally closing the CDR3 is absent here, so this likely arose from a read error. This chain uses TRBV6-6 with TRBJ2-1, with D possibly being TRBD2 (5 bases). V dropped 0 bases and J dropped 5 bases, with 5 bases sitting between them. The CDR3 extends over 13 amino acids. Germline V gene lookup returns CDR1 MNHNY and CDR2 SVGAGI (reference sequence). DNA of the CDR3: TGTGCCAGCAGTTACTCCGGGAACAATGAGCAGTTCTCC. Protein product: CASSYSGNNEQFS.

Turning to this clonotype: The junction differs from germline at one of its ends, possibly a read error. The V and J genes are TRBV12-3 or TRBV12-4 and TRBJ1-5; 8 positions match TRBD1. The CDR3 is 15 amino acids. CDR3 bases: TGTACCAGCAGCCACACAGGGGGAAGTAATCAGCCCCAGCATTTT. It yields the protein CTSSHTGGSNQPQHF.

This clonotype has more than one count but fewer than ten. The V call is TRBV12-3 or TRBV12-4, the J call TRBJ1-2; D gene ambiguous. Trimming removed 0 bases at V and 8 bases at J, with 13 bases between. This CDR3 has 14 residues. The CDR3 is CASSLARSGGGYTF. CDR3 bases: TGTGCCAGCAGTTTAGCCCGGTCAGGTGGCGGCTACACCTTC.

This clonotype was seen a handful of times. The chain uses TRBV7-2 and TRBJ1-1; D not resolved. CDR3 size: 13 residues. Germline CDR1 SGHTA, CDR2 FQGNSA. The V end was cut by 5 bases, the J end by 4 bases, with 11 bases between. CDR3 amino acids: CASSPRAGTEAFF. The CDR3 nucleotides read TGTGCCAGCAGCCCGCGAGCGGGCACTGAAGCTTTCTTT. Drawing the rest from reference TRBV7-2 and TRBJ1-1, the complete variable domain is GAGVSQSPSNKVTEKGKDVELRCDPISGHTALYWYRQSLGQGLEFLIYFQGNSAPDKSGLPSDRFSAERTGGSVSTLTIQRTQQEDSAVYLCASSPRAGTEAFFGQGTRLTVV.

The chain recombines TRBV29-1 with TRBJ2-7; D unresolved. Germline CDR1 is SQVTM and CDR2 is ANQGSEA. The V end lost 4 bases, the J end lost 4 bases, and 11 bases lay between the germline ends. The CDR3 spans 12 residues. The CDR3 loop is CSVGNSQYEQYF. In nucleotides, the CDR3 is TGCAGCGTTGGGAACTCGCAGTACGAGCAGTACTTC.

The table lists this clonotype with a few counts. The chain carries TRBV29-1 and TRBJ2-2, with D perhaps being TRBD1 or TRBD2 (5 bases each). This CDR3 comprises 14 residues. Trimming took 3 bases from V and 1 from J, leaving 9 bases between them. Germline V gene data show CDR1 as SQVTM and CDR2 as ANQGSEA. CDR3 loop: CSVDRGENTGELFF. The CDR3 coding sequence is TGCAGCGTTGATCGAGGGGAGAACACCGGGGAGCTGTTTTTT.

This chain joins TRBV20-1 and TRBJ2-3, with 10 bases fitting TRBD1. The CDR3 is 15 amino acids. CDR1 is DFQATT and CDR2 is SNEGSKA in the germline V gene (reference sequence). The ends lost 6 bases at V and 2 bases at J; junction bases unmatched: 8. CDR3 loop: CSAATGTGVTDTQYF. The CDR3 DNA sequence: TGCAGTGCGGCGACCGGGACAGGGGTCACAGATACGCAGTATTTT.

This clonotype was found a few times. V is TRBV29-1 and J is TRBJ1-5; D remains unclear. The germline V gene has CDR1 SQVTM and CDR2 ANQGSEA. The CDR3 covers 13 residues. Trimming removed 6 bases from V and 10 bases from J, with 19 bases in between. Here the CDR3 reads CSVLEQAEKPQHF. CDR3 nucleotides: TGCAGCGTCCTGGAGCAGGCTGAAAAACCCCAGCATTTT.

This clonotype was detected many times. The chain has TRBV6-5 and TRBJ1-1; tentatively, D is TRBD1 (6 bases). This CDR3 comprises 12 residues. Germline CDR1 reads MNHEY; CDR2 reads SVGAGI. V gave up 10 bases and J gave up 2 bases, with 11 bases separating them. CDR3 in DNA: TGTGCCATCGGGGGCCTAAACACTGAAGCTTTCTTT. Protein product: CAIGGLNTEAFF.

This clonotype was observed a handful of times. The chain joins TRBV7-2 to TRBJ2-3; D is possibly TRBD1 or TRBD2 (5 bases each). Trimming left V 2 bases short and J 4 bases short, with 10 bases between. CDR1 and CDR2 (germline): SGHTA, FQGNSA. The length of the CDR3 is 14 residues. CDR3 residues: CASSLRQGADTQYF. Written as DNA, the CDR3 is TGTGCCAGCAGCTTACGGCAGGGAGCAGATACGCAGTATTTT.

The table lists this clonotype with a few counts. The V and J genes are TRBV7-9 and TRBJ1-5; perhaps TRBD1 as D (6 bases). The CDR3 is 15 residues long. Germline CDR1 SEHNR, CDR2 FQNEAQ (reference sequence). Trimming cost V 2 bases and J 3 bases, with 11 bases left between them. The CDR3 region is CASSLIGQPNQPQHF. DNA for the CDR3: TGTGCCAGCAGCTTAATAGGACAGCCCAATCAGCCCCAGCATTTT.

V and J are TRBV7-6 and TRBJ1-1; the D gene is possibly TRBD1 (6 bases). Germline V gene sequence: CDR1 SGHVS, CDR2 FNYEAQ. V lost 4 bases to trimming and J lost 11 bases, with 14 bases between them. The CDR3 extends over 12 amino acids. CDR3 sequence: CASSWTDQGAFF. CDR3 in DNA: TGTGCCAGCAGCTGGACCGATCAGGGGGCTTTCTTT.

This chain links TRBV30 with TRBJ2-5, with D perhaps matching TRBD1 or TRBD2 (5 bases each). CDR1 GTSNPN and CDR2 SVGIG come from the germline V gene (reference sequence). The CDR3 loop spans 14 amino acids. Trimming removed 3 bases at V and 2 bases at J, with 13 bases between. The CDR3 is CAWSPGTQQETQYF. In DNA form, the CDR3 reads TGTGCCTGGAGCCCGGGGACGCAACAAGAGACCCAGTACTTC.

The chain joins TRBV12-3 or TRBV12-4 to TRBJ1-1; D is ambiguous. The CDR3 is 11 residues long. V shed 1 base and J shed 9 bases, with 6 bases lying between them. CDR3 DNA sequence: TGTGCCAGCAGTTTAGGAAGGCAAGCTTTCTTT. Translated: CASSLGRQAFF.

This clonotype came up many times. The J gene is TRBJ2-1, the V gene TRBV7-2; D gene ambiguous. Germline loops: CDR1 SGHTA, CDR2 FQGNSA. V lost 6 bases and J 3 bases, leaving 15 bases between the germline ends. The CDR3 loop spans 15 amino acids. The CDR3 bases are TGTGCCAGCAGTCAAGACCAGCGAAACTACAATGAGCAGTTCTTC. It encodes CASSQDQRNYNEQFF. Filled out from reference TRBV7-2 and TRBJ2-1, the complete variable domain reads GAGVSQSPSNKVTEKGKDVELRCDPISGHTALYWYRQSLGQGLEFLIYFQGNSAPDKSGLPSDRFSAERTGGSVSTLTIQRTQQEDSAVYLCASSQDQRNYNEQFFGPGTRLTVL.